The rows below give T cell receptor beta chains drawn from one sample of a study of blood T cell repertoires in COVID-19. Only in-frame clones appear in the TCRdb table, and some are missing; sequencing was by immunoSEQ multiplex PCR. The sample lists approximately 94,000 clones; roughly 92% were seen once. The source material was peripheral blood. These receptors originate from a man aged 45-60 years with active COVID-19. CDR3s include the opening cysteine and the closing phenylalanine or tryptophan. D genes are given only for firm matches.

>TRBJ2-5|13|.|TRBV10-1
TGCGCCAGCAGTGGACAGCTCCAAGAGACCCAGTACTTC
CASSGQLQETQYF
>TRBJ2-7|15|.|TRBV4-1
TGCGCCAGCAGCCAAGATACGAGCGGGTCCTACGAGCAGTACTTC
CASSQDTSGSYEQYF
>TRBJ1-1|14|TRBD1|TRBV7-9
TGTGCCAGCAGCCCAAGACAGGGTGGCACTGAAGCTTTCTTT
CASSPRQGGTEAFF
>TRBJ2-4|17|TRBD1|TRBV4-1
TGCGCCAGCAGCCAAGTAGGACAGGCGCTAGCCAAAAACATTCAGTACTTC
CASSQVGQALAKNIQYF
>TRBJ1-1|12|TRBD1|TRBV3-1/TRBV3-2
TGTGCCAGCAGCCACGGGACAGGTGAAGCTTTCTTT
CASSHGTGEAFF
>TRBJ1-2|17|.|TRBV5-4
TGTGCCAGCAGCTTGGGCGGGCAGGAAGCGACTAACTATGGCTACACCTTC
CASSLGGQEATNYGYTF
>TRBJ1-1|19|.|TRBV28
TGTGCCAGCAGTAGCCGGCTATCAGAGGGAGGGCAGGGCTACACTGAAGCTTTCTTT
CASSSRLSEGGQGYTEAFF
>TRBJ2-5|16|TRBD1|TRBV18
TGTGCCAGCTCACCAGCGACAGGGGCGAGTTGGGAGACCCAGTACTTC
CASSPATGASWETQYF
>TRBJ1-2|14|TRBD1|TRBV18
TGTGCCAGCTCACCTTCGACAGGGAGGTATGGCTACACCTTC
CASSPSTGRYGYTF
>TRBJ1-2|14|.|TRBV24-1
TGTGCCACCAGTGATTTTTCCAGTAACTATGGCTACACCTTC
CATSDFSSNYGYTF
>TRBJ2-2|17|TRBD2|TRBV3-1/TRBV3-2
TGTGCCAGCAACCCGACTAGCGGGAGTGGAGTTGCCGGGGAGCTGTTTTTT
CASNPTSGSGVAGELFF
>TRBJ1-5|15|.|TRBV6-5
TGTGCCAGCAGTTACGGCGGGTCTAGCAATCAGCCCCAGCATTTT
CASSYGGSSNQPQHF
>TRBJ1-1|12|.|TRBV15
TGTGCCACCAGCGGCGGCGTGCCTGAAGCTTTCTTT
CATSGGVPEAFF
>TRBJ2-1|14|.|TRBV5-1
TGCGCCAGCAGCTTGGCAGGTTCCTACAATGAGCAGTTCTTC
CASSLAGSYNEQFF